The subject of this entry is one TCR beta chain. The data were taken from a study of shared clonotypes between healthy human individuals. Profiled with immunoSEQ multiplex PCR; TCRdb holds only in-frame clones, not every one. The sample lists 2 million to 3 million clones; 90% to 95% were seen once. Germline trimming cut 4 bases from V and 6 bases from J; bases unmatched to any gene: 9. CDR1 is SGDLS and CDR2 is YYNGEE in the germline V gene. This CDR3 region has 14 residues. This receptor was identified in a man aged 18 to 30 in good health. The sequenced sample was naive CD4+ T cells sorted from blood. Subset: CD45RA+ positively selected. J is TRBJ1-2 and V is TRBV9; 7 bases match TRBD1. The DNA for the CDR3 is TGTGCCAGCAGCACGAGACAGGGACTTGATGGCTACACCTTC. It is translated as CASSTRQGLDGYTF.